This TCR beta chain was retrieved from a study of shared clonotypes between healthy human individuals. Looking at the study overall: Per donor, three plates held CD4 naive cells, three held CD4 memory, two held CD8 naive and one held CD8 memory.

Deep was the level at which the assay was run. Assay used: immunoSEQ multiplex PCR; TCRdb lists only in-frame clones, some missing. Of fewer than 800,000 clones listed, 90% to 95% are singletons. On this clone itself: The same CDR3 arises from other DNA sequences in this sample as well.

The CDR3 runs to 15 residues. V was clipped by 1 base and J by 1 base; unmatched bases: 3. Germline CDR1 is SQVTM and CDR2 is ANQGSEA. Only CD45RO-negative cells positively selected for CCR7 counted as naive CD8 cells, so terminally differentiated effector memory CD45RA+ cells were excluded. V gene TRBV29-1 combines with J gene TRBJ2-1; 8 nucleotides line up with TRBD1. The specimen was naive CD8+ T cells sorted from blood. This TCR was sampled from a man in his thirties or forties in good health. The CDR3 sequence: CSVEGGQGSYNEQFF. CDR3 DNA: TGCAGCGTTGAAGGTGGACAGGGTTCCTACAATGAGCAGTTCTTC.